The rows below give T cell receptor beta chains drawn from one sample of a study of control samples from healthy donors and cancer patients. Sequencing used immunoSEQ multiplex PCR; TCRdb keeps in-frame clones, though not all of them. This table holds fewer than 200,000 clones, around 89% found once. The sequencing sample was made of blood. Receptors were obtained from a woman aged 45-65 years in good health. Each CDR3 is given with its conserved first and last residue. The order of the fields is D gene, V gene, J gene, clone size, CDR3 protein, CDR3 DNA. A D gene is named only where the DNA matches it firmly. Clone size is not always given. Where it is, it says once, few, many or a class for expanded clones.

D: -; V: TRBV25-1; J: TRBJ2-3; size: -; CDR3: CASSETLKDTQYF; DNA: TGTGCCAGCAGTGAAACTTTGAAAGATACGCAGTATTTT
D: -; V: TRBV7-3; J: TRBJ1-1; size: -; CDR3: CASSLTSTPNTEAFF; DNA: TGTGCCAGCAGCTTAACTTCCACACCGAACACTGAAGCTTTCTTT
D: TRBD2; V: TRBV28; J: TRBJ2-3; size: -; CDR3: CASRVTGGDTQYF; DNA: TGTGCCAGCAGAGTAACGGGGGGAGATACGCAGTATTTT
D: -; V: TRBV7-8; J: TRBJ1-6; size: -; CDR3: CASSPRVGQDSPLHF; DNA: TGTGCCAGCAGCCCCAGGGTGGGGCAGGATTCACCCCTCCACTTT
D: TRBD2; V: TRBV14; J: TRBJ2-1; size: -; CDR3: CASSPVTGGLAGGYNEQFF; DNA: TGTGCCAGCAGCCCGGTTACAGGCGGACTAGCGGGGGGCTACAATGAGCAGTTCTTC
D: -; V: TRBV3-1/TRBV3-2; J: TRBJ2-1; size: -; CDR3: CASSLRVANNEQFF; DNA: TGTGCCAGCAGCCTCCGGGTAGCCAACAATGAGCAGTTCTTC
D: TRBD2; V: TRBV30; J: TRBJ2-3; size: -; CDR3: CAFSYLAGGSNTQYF; DNA: TGTGCCTTTTCCTACTTAGCGGGAGGTTCTAATACGCAGTATTTT
D: -; V: TRBV18; J: TRBJ1-2; size: -; CDR3: CASSPGGNYGYTF; DNA: TGTGCCAGCTCACCAGGGGGTAACTATGGCTACACCTTC
D: -; V: TRBV9; J: TRBJ1-3; size: once; CDR3: CASSDRNSGNTIYF; DNA: TGTGCCAGCAGCGATCGGAACTCTGGAAACACCATATATTTT
D: TRBD2; V: TRBV7-2; J: TRBJ2-5; size: -; CDR3: CASSRLAGGETQYF; DNA: TGTGCCAGCAGCCGCCTAGCGGGAGGGGAGACCCAGTACTTC
D: TRBD1; V: TRBV24-1; J: TRBJ1-2; size: -; CDR3: CATSDPLGQGNYGYTF; DNA: TGTGCCACCAGTGATCCCCTAGGACAGGGAAACTATGGCTACACCTTC
D: TRBD1; V: TRBV7-2; J: TRBJ1-3; size: -; CDR3: CASSLNSPGQGSGNTIYF; DNA: TGTGCCAGCAGCCTAAACAGCCCGGGACAGGGTTCTGGAAACACCATATATTTT
D: TRBD1; V: TRBV28; J: TRBJ2-7; size: -; CDR3: CASSRGQDPPYEQYF; DNA: TGTGCCAGCAGCCGGGGACAGGACCCACCCTACGAGCAGTACTTC
D: -; V: TRBV28; J: TRBJ2-7; size: -; CDR3: CASTRSRGTGEQYF; DNA: TGTGCCAGCACCCGATCCAGGGGCACCGGCGAGCAGTACTTC
D: TRBD1; V: TRBV19; J: TRBJ1-2; size: -; CDR3: CASSIRDREGYTF; DNA: TGTGCCAGTAGTATCCGCGACAGGGAGGGCTACACCTTC
D: TRBD1; V: TRBV6-2/TRBV6-3; J: TRBJ2-1; size: -; CDR3: CASSYPGQDHNEQFF; DNA: TGTGCCAGCAGTTACCCGGGACAGGATCACAATGAGCAGTTCTTC
D: -; V: TRBV5-4; J: TRBJ2-3; size: -; CDR3: CASSKDPATDTQYF; DNA: TGTGCCAGCAGCAAAGACCCCGCCACAGATACGCAGTATTTT
D: TRBD2; V: TRBV6-4; J: TRBJ2-3; size: -; CDR3: CASSDSRGGADTQYF; DNA: TGTGCCAGCAGTGACTCTCGCGGGGGGGCGGATACGCAGTATTTT
D: TRBD1; V: TRBV5-1; J: TRBJ2-7; size: -; CDR3: CASSLGTGGYEWYF; DNA: TGCGCCAGCAGCTTGGGGACAGGGGGCTATGAGTGGTACTTC
D: TRBD1; V: TRBV6-5; J: TRBJ2-3; size: -; CDR3: CASIRDRGTDTQYF; DNA: TGTGCCAGCATCAGGGACAGGGGAACAGATACGCAGTATTTT
D: -; V: TRBV27; J: TRBJ1-6; size: -; CDR3: CASSSLDSGNSPLHF; DNA: TGTGCCAGCAGTTCCCTGGACTCTGGTAATTCACCCCTCCACTTT
D: -; V: TRBV18; J: TRBJ2-7; size: -; CDR3: CASSPQSPLVGKNEQYF; DNA: TGTGCCAGCTCACCACAGTCACCACTAGTTGGGAAAAACGAGCAGTACTTC
D: -; V: TRBV5-1; J: TRBJ2-7; size: -; CDR3: CASSAATVLEQYF; DNA: TGCGCCAGCAGCGCTGCTACCGTCTTGGAGCAGTACTTC
D: TRBD2; V: TRBV5-1; J: TRBJ2-3; size: -; CDR3: CASSGELTPGLAGGRVSTDTQYF; DNA: TGCGCCAGCAGCGGCGAACTGACGCCGGGACTAGCGGGGGGGCGAGTTAGCACAGATACGCAGTATTTT
D: TRBD2; V: TRBV4-1; J: TRBJ2-1; size: -; CDR3: CASSPGGSGSNNYNEQFF; DNA: TGCGCCAGCAGCCCGGGGGGAAGCGGGAGTAATAACTACAATGAGCAGTTCTTC
D: TRBD2; V: TRBV3-1/TRBV3-2; J: TRBJ2-1; size: -; CDR3: CASSQAASGGNEQFF; DNA: TGTGCCAGCAGCCAAGCGGCTAGCGGGGGCAATGAGCAGTTCTTC
D: -; V: TRBV11-2; J: TRBJ2-2; size: -; CDR3: CASSLERWAGELFF; DNA: TGTGCCAGCAGCCTCGAACGGTGGGCTGGGGAGCTGTTTTTT
D: -; V: TRBV27; J: TRBJ2-3; size: -; CDR3: CASSTGDSTDTQYF; DNA: TGTGCCAGCAGTACTGGGGACTCCACAGATACGCAGTATTTT
D: -; V: TRBV28; J: TRBJ1-2; size: -; CDR3: CASSLNARGYTF; DNA: TGTGCCAGCAGTTTGAACGCGCGGGGCTACACCTTC
D: -; V: TRBV6-5; J: TRBJ2-3; size: -; CDR3: CASSPRAASTDTQYF; DNA: TGTGCCAGCAGCCCCAGGGCAGCTAGCACAGATACGCAGTATTTT
D: TRBD1; V: TRBV4-3; J: TRBJ2-7; size: many; CDR3: CASSLNWDSRRHEQYF; DNA: TGCGCCAGCAGCCTCAATTGGGACAGCCGCCGGCACGAGCAGTACTTC
D: -; V: TRBV20-1; J: TRBJ1-2; size: -; CDR3: CSAKRDGGYTF; DNA: TGCAGTGCTAAGAGGGACGGGGGCTACACCTTC
D: TRBD2; V: TRBV9; J: TRBJ2-2; size: -; CDR3: CASSVGGGTGELFF; DNA: TGTGCCAGCAGCGTAGGCGGGGGAACCGGGGAGCTGTTTTTT
D: -; V: TRBV5-4; J: TRBJ1-4; size: -; CDR3: CASSLAGGGLNEKLFF; DNA: TGTGCCAGCAGCTTGGCCGGGGGGGGCCTTAATGAAAAACTGTTTTTT
D: -; V: TRBV24-1; J: TRBJ2-6; size: -; CDR3: CATSDPGANVLTF; DNA: TGTGCCACCAGTGATCCTGGGGCCAACGTCCTGACTTTC
D: -; V: TRBV5-1; J: TRBJ1-1; size: -; CDR3: CASSLELAEAFF; DNA: TGCGCCAGCAGCTTGGAGTTGGCTGAAGCTTTCTTT
D: -; V: TRBV30; J: TRBJ2-5; size: -; CDR3: CAWSQGGSETQYF; DNA: TGTGCCTGGTCACAAGGGGGTTCGGAGACCCAGTACTTC
D: TRBD1; V: TRBV2; J: TRBJ1-6; size: -; CDR3: CATIQQGAEGSPLHF; DNA: TGTGCCACCATCCAACAGGGGGCAGAGGGTTCACCCCTCCACTTT
D: -; V: TRBV28; J: TRBJ1-1; size: -; CDR3: CASSFDLSTNTEAFF; DNA: TGTGCCAGCAGTTTCGACTTGAGCACGAACACTGAAGCTTTCTTT
D: -; V: TRBV3-1/TRBV3-2; J: TRBJ1-1; size: -; CDR3: CASSQVPDTEAFF; DNA: TGTGCCAGCAGCCAAGTGCCAGACACTGAAGCTTTCTTT
D: -; V: TRBV4-1; J: TRBJ1-5; size: -; CDR3: CASSQEETGRGQPQHF; DNA: TGCGCCAGCAGCCAAGAAGAGACGGGAAGAGGGCAGCCCCAGCATTTT
D: TRBD1; V: TRBV19; J: TRBJ1-1; size: -; CDR3: CATKEQGTYLNTEAFF; DNA: TGTGCCACCAAGGAACAGGGGACGTATCTCAACACTGAAGCTTTCTTT
D: -; V: TRBV4-1; J: TRBJ2-3; size: -; CDR3: CASSPAGVSTDTQYF; DNA: TGCGCCAGCAGCCCTGCAGGGGTTAGCACAGATACGCAGTATTTT
D: -; V: TRBV5-1; J: TRBJ2-4; size: -; CDR3: CASSLGPGNQNIQYF; DNA: TGCGCCAGCAGCTTGGGTCCGGGGAACCAAAACATTCAGTACTTC
D: -; V: TRBV6-5; J: TRBJ2-7; size: -; CDR3: CASRTTAFSGEQYF; DNA: TGTGCCAGCAGAACGACAGCTTTTTCGGGCGAGCAGTACTTC
D: -; V: TRBV10-3; J: TRBJ1-2; size: -; CDR3: CAISESAGVEGYTF; DNA: TGTGCCATCAGTGAGTCGGCGGGGGTAGAGGGCTACACCTTC
D: TRBD2; V: TRBV19; J: TRBJ2-5; size: -; CDR3: CASSKGFAGGVETQYF; DNA: TGTGCCAGTAGTAAAGGGTTCGCGGGGGGCGTGGAGACCCAGTACTTC
D: TRBD1; V: TRBV6-6; J: TRBJ1-4; size: -; CDR3: CASSYFATGQGLKLFF; DNA: TGTGCCAGCAGTTACTTCGCTACCGGACAGGGGTTAAAACTGTTTTTT
D: -; V: TRBV7-3; J: TRBJ2-5; size: -; CDR3: CASSDRLQETQYF; DNA: TGTGCCAGCAGCGACAGGCTCCAAGAGACCCAGTACTTC
D: -; V: TRBV12-3/TRBV12-4; J: TRBJ2-1; size: -; CDR3: CASSLGGAEQFF; DNA: TGTGCCAGCAGTTTGGGGGGGGCCGAGCAGTTCTTC
D: TRBD2; V: TRBV28; J: TRBJ2-7; size: -; CDR3: CASSIAGGDHYEQYF; DNA: TGTGCCAGCAGTATAGCGGGAGGGGATCACTACGAGCAGTACTTC
D: TRBD2; V: TRBV7-2; J: TRBJ2-1; size: once; CDR3: CASGDHWREYNEQFF; DNA: TGTGCCAGCGGGGACCACTGGCGGGAGTACAATGAGCAGTTCTTC
D: TRBD1; V: TRBV29-1; J: TRBJ1-1; size: -; CDR3: CSVDDTGVTEAFF; DNA: TGCAGCGTTGACGATACAGGGGTCACTGAAGCTTTCTTT
D: TRBD1; V: TRBV4-1; J: TRBJ2-7; size: -; CDR3: CASSQAGTGAWGQYF; DNA: TGCGCCAGCAGCCAAGCCGGGACAGGGGCATGGGGGCAGTACTTC
D: -; V: TRBV28; J: TRBJ2-5; size: -; CDR3: CASQAWVLGETQYF; DNA: TGTGCCAGCCAAGCTTGGGTTTTGGGAGAGACCCAGTACTTC
D: -; V: TRBV6-5; J: TRBJ1-5; size: few; CDR3: CASSNSLGSNQPQHF; DNA: TGTGCCAGCAGTAACAGTCTCGGTAGCAATCAGCCCCAGCATTTT
D: -; V: TRBV4-3; J: TRBJ1-1; size: -; CDR3: CASSQDIYPNTEAFF; DNA: TGCGCCAGCAGCCAAGATATTTATCCGAACACTGAAGCTTTCTTT
D: -; V: TRBV6-5; J: TRBJ2-5; size: -; CDR3: CASRRGYETQYF; DNA: TGTGCCAGCAGACGGGGATATGAGACCCAGTACTTC
D: TRBD1; V: TRBV19; J: TRBJ1-1; size: -; CDR3: CASGGQARNTEAFF; DNA: TGTGCCAGTGGAGGACAGGCTCGAAACACTGAAGCTTTCTTT
D: TRBD1; V: TRBV10-3; J: TRBJ1-1; size: -; CDR3: CAVGQGMNTEAFF; DNA: TGTGCCGTAGGACAGGGCATGAACACTGAAGCTTTCTTT